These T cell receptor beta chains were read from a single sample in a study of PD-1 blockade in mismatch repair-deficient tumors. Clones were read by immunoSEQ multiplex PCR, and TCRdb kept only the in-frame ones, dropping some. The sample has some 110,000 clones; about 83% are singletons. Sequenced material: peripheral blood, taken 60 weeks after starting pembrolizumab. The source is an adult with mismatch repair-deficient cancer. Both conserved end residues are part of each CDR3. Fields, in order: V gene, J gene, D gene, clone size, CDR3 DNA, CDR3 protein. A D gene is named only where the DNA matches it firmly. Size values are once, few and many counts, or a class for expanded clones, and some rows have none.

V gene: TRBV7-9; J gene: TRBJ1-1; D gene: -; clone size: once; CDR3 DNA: TGTGCCAGCAGCTTCCGCGAGGGCACTGAAGCTTTCTTT; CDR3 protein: CASSFREGTEAFF
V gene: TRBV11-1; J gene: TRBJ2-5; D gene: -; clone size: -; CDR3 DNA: TGTGCCAGCAGCGGAGGAGAGACCCAGTACTTC; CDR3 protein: CASSGGETQYF
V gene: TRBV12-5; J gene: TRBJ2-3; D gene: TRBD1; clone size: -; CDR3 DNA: TGTGCTAGTGGTTTGGACGAGGGACAGGGACGGGCCACAGATACGCAGTATTTT; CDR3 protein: CASGLDEGQGRATDTQYF
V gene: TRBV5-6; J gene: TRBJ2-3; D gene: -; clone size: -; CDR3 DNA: TGTGCCAGCAGCTTGGATGCGGAGGGCGGGGATACGCAGTATTTT; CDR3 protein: CASSLDAEGGDTQYF
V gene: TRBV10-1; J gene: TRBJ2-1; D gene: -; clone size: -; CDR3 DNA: TGCGCCAGCAGTGAAACAGGGCGGAATGAGCAGTTCTTC; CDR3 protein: CASSETGRNEQFF
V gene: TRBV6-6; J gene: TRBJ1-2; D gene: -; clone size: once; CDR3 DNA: TGTGCCAGCAGTTCCCCAACGGTGGCTTGGGGCTACACCTTC; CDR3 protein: CASSSPTVAWGYTF
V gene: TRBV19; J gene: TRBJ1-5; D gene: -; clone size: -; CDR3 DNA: TGTGCCAGTAGTCCACGGACGACTCAGCCCCAGCATTTT; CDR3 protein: CASSPRTTQPQHF
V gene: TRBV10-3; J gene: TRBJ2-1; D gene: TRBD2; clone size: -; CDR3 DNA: TGTGCCATCAGTTCGGGACTAGCGATCTATGAGCAGTTCTTC; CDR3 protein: CAISSGLAIYEQFF
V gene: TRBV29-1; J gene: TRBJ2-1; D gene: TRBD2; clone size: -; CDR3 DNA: TGCAGCGTTCCCGGGACTAGCGGGATTGAGCAGTTCTTC; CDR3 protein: CSVPGTSGIEQFF
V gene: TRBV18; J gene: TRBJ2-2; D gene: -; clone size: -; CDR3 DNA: TGTGCCAGCTCACCACCTAAGGGACCGAACACCGGGGAGCTGTTTTTT; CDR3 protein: CASSPPKGPNTGELFF
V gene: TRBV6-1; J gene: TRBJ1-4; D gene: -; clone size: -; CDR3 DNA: TGTGCCAGCAGGGGCGGCAGCGCTAATGAAAAACTGTTTTTT; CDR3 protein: CASRGGSANEKLFF
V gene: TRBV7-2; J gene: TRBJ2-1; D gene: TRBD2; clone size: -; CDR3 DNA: TGTGCCAGCACGGAGACTAGCGGGCTGGAAGAGCAGTTCTTC; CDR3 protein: CASTETSGLEEQFF
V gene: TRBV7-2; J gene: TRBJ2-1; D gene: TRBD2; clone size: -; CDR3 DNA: TGTGCCAGCAGCTTAGTCAAGGGGCTAGCGGTCCACAATGAGCAGTTCTTC; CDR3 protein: CASSLVKGLAVHNEQFF
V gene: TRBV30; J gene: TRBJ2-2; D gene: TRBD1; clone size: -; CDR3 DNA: TGTGCCTGGAGTGGCGGGACAGGGGTCACCGGGGAGCTGTTTTTT; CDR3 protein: CAWSGGTGVTGELFF
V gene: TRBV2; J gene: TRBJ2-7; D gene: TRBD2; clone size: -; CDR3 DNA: TGTGCCAGCAGCCCCGGGACTAGCGGGAGCTACGAGCAGTACTTC; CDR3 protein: CASSPGTSGSYEQYF
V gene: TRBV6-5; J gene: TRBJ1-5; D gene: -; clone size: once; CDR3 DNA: TGTGCCAGCAGTTCTGGGACATCGGGACAGCCCCAGCATTTT; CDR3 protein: CASSSGTSGQPQHF
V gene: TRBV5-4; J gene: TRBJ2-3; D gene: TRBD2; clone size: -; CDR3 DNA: TGTGCCAGCAGCTTGGAGGCTAGCGGGAGAGGGCATACGCAGTATTTT; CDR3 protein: CASSLEASGRGHTQYF
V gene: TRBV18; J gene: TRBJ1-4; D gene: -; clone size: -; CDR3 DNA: TGTGCCAGCTCACCCATGACCGGAGATGAAAAACTGTTTTTT; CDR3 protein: CASSPMTGDEKLFF
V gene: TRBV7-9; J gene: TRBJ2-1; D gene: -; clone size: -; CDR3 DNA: TGTGCCAGCAGCCCCCAGTTCTTC; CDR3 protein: CASSPQFF
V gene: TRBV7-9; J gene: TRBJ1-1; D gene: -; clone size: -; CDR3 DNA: TGTGCCAGCAGCTCCTTTCCGGCTGGGGCTGAAGCTTTCTTT; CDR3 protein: CASSSFPAGAEAFF
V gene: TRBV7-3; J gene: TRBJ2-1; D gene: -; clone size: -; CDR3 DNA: TGTGCCAGCAGTCGCTTCGGCGATCACTACAATGAGCAGTTCTTC; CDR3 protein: CASSRFGDHYNEQFF
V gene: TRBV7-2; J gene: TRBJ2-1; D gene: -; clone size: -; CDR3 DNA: TGTGCCAGCAGCTTACGGAGTCAGGCCCTAAATGAGCAGTTCTTC; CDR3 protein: CASSLRSQALNEQFF
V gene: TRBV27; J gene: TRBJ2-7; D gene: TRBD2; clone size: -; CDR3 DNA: TGTGCCAGCAGTCGACTAGCGGGAGCCATCTACTTAGTGGGCGAGCAGTACTTC; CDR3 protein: CASSRLAGAIYLVGEQYF
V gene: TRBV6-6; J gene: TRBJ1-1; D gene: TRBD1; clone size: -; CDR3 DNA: TGTGCCAGCAGTTACCCACAGGGGGCTCGCACTGAAGCTTTCTTT; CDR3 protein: CASSYPQGARTEAFF
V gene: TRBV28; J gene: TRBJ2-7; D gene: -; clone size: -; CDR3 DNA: TGTGCCAGCAGTATCCCGACAGGAAGCTCCTACGAGCAGTACTTC; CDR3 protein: CASSIPTGSSYEQYF
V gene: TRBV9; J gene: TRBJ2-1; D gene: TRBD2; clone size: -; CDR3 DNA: TGTGCCAGCAGACGGGAGGGAAGCTCCTACAATGAGCAGTTCTTC; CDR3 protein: CASRREGSSYNEQFF
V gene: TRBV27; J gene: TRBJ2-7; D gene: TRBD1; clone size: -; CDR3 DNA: TGTGCCAGCAGTGACCTTGGGACAGGGGACCACGAGCAGTACTTC; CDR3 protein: CASSDLGTGDHEQYF
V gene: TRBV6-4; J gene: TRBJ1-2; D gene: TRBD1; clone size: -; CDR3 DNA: TGTGCCAGCATTAGCCGGGACAGGGGGCTTCATGAGAATGGCTACACCTTC; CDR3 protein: CASISRDRGLHENGYTF
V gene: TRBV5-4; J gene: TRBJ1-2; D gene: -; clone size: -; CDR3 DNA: TGTGCCAGCAGCTTAGCAGGGCCGGGCGGCTACACCTTC; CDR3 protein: CASSLAGPGGYTF
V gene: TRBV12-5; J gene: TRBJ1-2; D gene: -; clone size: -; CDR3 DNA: TGTGCTACAAGTCCCGGATTAGGCTATGGCTACACCTTC; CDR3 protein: CATSPGLGYGYTF
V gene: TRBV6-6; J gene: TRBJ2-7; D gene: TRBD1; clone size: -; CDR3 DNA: TGTGCCAGCAGTTACCCAGGACAGGGGATCGACGAGCAGTACTTC; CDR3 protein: CASSYPGQGIDEQYF
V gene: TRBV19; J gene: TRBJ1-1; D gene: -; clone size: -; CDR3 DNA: TGTGCCAGTCTAACAGGTGGGGGAGTGGGCACTGAAGCTTTCTTT; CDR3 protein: CASLTGGGVGTEAFF
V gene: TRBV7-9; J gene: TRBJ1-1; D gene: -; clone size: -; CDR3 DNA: TGTGCCAGCAGCTTCAGGCCCAACACTGAAGCTTTCTTT; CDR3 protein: CASSFRPNTEAFF
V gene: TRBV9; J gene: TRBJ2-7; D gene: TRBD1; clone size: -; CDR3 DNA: TGTGCCAGCAGCTTAACAGGGGACGAGCAGTACTTC; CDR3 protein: CASSLTGDEQYF
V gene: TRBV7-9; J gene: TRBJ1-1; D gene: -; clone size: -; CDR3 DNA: TGTGCCAGCAGCTTAGCGCAGACTGAAGCTTTCTTT; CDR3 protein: CASSLAQTEAFF
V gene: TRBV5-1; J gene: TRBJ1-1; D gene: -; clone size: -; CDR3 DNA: TGCGCCAGCAGCTTGGCTGCGGGGAGTATCACTGAAGCTTTCTTT; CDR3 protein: CASSLAAGSITEAFF
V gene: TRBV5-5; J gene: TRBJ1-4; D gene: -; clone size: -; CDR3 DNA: TGTGCCAGCAGCGCCCTCGGGGCAACTAATGAAAAACTGTTTTTT; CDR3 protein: CASSALGATNEKLFF